This TCR beta chain was sequenced for a study of cytomegalovirus exposure and HLA in healthy donors. V shed 4 bases and J 5 bases; nucleotides not matched to a gene: 0. Germline CDR1 SGHDN, CDR2 FVKESK. The CDR3 runs 14 residues. PCR involved 60 Vbeta and 13 Jbeta primers. Sequencing was performed with immunoSEQ multiplex PCR; in TCRdb, only in-frame clones are kept and a portion is missing. The repertoire consists of about 100,000 clones, with roughly 74% occurring once and the leading ten covering about 1.9%. In regard to this clone: Its antigen is unidentified.

Findings of the study overall: There were three CMV-associated chains whose specificity for CMV antigens was confirmed in vitro.

The chain links TRBV14 to TRBJ2-1, with TRBD2 identical over 12 bases. This TCR was sampled from a woman aged 40-49 years in good health and CMV-seronegative. Sequences were obtained from PBMCs. The CDR3 reads CASSRLAGDNEQFF. The CDR3 nucleotides are TGTGCCAGCAGCCGACTAGCGGGGGACAATGAGCAGTTCTTC. The entire variable domain, with the rest obtained from reference TRBV14 and TRBJ2-1, is as follows: EAGVTQFPSHSVIEKGQTVTLRCDPISGHDNLYWYRRVMGKEIKFLLHFVKESKQDESGMPNNRFLAERTGGTYSTLKVQPAELEDSGVYFCASSRLAGDNEQFFGPGTRLTVL.